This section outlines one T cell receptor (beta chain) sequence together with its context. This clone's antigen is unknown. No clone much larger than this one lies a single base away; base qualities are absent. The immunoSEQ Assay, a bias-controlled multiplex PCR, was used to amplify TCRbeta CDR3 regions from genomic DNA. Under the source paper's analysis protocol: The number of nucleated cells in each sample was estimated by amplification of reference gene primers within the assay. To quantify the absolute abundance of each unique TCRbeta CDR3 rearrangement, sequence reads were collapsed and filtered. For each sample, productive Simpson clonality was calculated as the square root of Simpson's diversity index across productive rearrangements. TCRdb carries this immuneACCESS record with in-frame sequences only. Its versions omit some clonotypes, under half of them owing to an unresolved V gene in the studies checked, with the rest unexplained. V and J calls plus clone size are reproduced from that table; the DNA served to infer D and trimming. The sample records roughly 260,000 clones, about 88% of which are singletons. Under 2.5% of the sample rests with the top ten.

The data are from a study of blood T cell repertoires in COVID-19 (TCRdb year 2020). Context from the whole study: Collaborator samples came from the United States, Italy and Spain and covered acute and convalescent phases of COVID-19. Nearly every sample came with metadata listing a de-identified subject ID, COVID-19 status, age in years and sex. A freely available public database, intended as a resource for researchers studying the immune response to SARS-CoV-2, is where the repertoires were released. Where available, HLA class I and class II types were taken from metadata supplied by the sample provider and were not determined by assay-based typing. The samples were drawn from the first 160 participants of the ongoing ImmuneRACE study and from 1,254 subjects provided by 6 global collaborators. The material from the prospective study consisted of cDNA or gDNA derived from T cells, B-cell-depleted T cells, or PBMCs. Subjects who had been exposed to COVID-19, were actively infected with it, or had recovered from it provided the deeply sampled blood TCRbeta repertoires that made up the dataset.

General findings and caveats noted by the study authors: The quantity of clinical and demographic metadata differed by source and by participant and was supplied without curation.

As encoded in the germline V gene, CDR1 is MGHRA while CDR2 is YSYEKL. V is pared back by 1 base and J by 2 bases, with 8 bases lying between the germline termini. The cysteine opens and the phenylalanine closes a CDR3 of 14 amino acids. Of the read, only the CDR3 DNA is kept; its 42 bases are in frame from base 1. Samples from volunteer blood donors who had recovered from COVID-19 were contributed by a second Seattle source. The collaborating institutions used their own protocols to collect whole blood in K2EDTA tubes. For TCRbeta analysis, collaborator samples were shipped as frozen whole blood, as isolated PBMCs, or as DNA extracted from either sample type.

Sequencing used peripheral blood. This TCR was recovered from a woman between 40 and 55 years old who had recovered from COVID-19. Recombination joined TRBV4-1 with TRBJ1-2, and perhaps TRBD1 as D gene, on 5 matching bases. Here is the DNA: TGCGCCAGCAGCCAAGGACAGCACAACTATGGCTACACCTTC. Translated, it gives CASSQGQHNYGYTF.